The 2 T cell receptor beta chains listed next were all sequenced from one sample in a study of technical replicates of blood from a few donors (dated by TCRdb to the late 2010s). Library creation used the immunoSEQ multiplex PCR assay. Sourced from immuneACCESS, this table was stored by TCRdb with only in-frame sequences that have V and J called. A share of the clones is absent; for the studies checked, an unresolved V gene accounts for under half, and the remainder has no known explanation. The sample profile shows roughly 100,000 clones; 90% to 96% of them were found once. The ten largest clones capture 0.35% to 0.45% of the sample. Sequencing was performed on T cells isolated from PBMCs. Receptors were obtained from a human donor in good health.

This chain links TRBV7-2 with TRBJ2-5, with D unclear. The germline gives CDR1 SGHTA, CDR2 FQGNSA. V gave up 5 bases and J gave up 3 bases, with 10 bases separating them. This CDR3 has 13 residues. The CDR3 bases are TGTGCCAGCAGCCAACCCAGTGAAGAGACCCAGTACTTC. Protein: CASSQPSEETQYF.

The chain is built from TRBV19 and TRBJ2-7; weak D call: TRBD1 (5 bases). Between the trimmed V and J ends, which lost 7 bases and 1 base, there was a span of 11 bases. Germline lookup yields CDR1 LNHDA and CDR2 SQIVND (reference sequence). The CDR3 consists of 13 residues. CDR3 loop: CASTDRQSYEQYF. CDR3 coding DNA: TGTGCCAGTACCGACAGACAATCCTACGAGCAGTACTTC.